These 11 T cell receptor beta chains were sequenced from one sample in a study of CD8 T cells in Susac syndrome. RNA totalling about 0.5 to 1 ug underwent reverse transcription with random hexamers. One entry per CDR3 protein results from TCRdb running MiXCR on the immunoSEQ multiplex PCR reads. Seen here are about 160,000 distinct CDR3 sequences, about 91% observed once, and the top ten hold about 0.073%. Sequences were obtained from CD4+ T cells from PBMCs. These TCRs come from a human donor in good health.

CDR3 sequence (DNA): TGCGCCAGCCAGACAGGCTGGGGGGGCTACGAGCAGTACTTC. Protein sequence: CASQTGWGGYEQYF. The chain carries TRBV5-1 and TRBJ2-7, with D possibly matching TRBD2 (7 bases). Germline assignment: CDR1 SGHRS and CDR2 YFSETQ. The CDR3 spans 14 residues. Trimming took off 7 bases at V and 3 bases at J, with 17 bases between the two ends.

The chain has TRBV3-1 and TRBJ2-3; no clear D gene. The germline V and J ends were trimmed by 8 bases and 6 bases, with 9 bases remaining between them. Germline V gives CDR1 LGHDT, CDR2 YNNKEL (reference sequence). There are 11 residues in the CDR3. The CDR3 region has the DNA TGTGCCAGCTCTACCTTGGATACGCAGTATTTT. Translated: CASSTLDTQYF.

The chain employs TRBV20-1 and TRBJ2-4, with 8 bases lining up with TRBD2. Per the germline V gene, CDR1 is DFQATT and CDR2 is SNEGSKA (reference sequence). The CDR3 extends over 15 amino acids. Trimming took 3 bases from V and 10 from J; bases not matched to a gene: 14. Here the CDR3 reads CSASRPGGDREIQYF. The CDR3 DNA follows: TGCAGTGCTAGTCGACCGGGGGGGGACCGCGAAATTCAGTACTTC.

The V gene is TRBV5-4, the J gene TRBJ2-7, with TRBD2 matching 9 bases. The CDR3 is made up of 15 amino acids. With 4 bases clipped from V and 2 bases from J, the junction kept 7 bases outside the gene matches. Germline-derived CDR1 and CDR2 are SGHNT and YYREEE (reference sequence). Here the CDR3 reads CASSEGLARTYEQYF. The CDR3 nucleotides are TGTGCCAGCAGCGAGGGACTAGCCCGTACCTACGAGCAGTACTTC.

J is TRBJ2-7 and V is TRBV9; D gene unclear. This CDR3 is built from 13 residues. Per the germline V gene, CDR1 is SGDLS and CDR2 is YYNGEE. V lost 3 bases to trimming and J lost 7 bases, with 14 bases between them. This chain's CDR3 is CASSARPTGEQYF. CDR3 sequence (DNA): TGTGCCAGCAGCGCCCGTCCGACTGGGGAGCAGTACTTC.

The rearrangement links TRBV30 to TRBJ2-5; D possibly corresponds to TRBD2 (5 bases). The germline CDR1 and CDR2 sequences are GTSNPN and SVGIG (reference sequence). The V end lost 8 bases, the J end lost 0 bases, and 13 bases lay between the germline ends. The CDR3 sequence is 13 residues long. The CDR3 protein is CARERMYQETQYF. DNA of the CDR3: TGTGCCCGGGAAAGAATGTACCAAGAGACCCAGTACTTC.

V usage is TRBV29-1 and J usage is TRBJ2-7; maybe TRBD1 (6 bases). Trimming shortened V by 7 bases and J by 2 bases, and 15 bases separated the two germline ends. The germline CDR1 and CDR2 sequences are SQVTM and ANQGSEA. CDR3 length equals 13 residues. The CDR3 here is CSGTKGDPYEQYF. The CDR3 bases are TGCAGCGGTACGAAGGGGGATCCCTACGAGCAGTACTTC.

The rearrangement joins TRBV18 to TRBJ2-7; 9 positions match TRBD2. V lost 3 bases and J lost 1; bases outside the gene matches: 13. In germline, CDR1 is KGHSH, CDR2 LQKENI. The CDR3 has 18 amino acids. In nucleotides, the CDR3 is TGTGCCAGCTCACCTGGCTCCAGCGGGGGGTCCGGGTCCTACGAGCAGTACTTC. Translated: CASSPGSSGGSGSYEQYF.

For the CDR3, the DNA is TGTGCCAGCAGTCTCCGGAGGGATACGCAGTATTTT. This gives the protein CASSLRRDTQYF. The chain joins TRBV6-2 or TRBV6-3 to TRBJ2-3, with a weak D call TRBD2 (5 bases). Germline V gives CDR1 MNHEY, CDR2 SVGEGT. The CDR3 is 12 residues long. V was pared by 5 bases and J by 6 bases, with 9 bases between.

This chain joins TRBV4-3 and TRBJ2-7, with TRBD2 matching over 8 bases. Germline assignment: CDR1 LGHNA and CDR2 YSLEER. This CDR3 is 17 amino acids long. The J segment lost 0 bases and the V segment lost 0 bases, leaving 7 bases of the junction unmatched. This CDR3 reads CASSQESGRGGSYEQYF. The CDR3 region has the DNA TGCGCCAGCAGCCAAGAATCGGGTCGGGGGGGCTCCTACGAGCAGTACTTC.

The chain employs TRBV20-1 and TRBJ2-7; 8 nucleotides match TRBD1. The germline V gene encodes CDR1 DFQATT and CDR2 SNEGSKA (reference sequence). The CDR3 consists of 15 residues. Germline trimming cut 6 bases from V and 2 bases from J; bases unmatched to any gene: 12. The CDR3 loop reads CSARPGGGNPYEQYF. Here the CDR3 DNA reads TGCAGTGCCCGCCCAGGGGGCGGAAATCCCTACGAGCAGTACTTC.